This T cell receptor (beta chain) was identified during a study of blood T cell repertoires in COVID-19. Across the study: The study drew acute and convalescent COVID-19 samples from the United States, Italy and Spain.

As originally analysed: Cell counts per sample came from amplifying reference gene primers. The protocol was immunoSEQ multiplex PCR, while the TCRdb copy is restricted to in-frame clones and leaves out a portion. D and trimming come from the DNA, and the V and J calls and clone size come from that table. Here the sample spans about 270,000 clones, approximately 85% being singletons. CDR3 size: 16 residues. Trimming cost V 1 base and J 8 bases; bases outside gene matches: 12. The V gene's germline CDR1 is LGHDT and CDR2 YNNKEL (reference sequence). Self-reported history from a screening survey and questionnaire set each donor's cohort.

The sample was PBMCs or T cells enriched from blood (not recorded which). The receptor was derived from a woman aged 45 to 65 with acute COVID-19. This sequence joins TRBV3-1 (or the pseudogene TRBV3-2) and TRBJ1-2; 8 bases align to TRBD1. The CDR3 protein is CASSQGAQGATGGYTF. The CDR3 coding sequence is TGTGCCAGCAGCCAAGGAGCTCAGGGGGCTACAGGGGGCTACACCTTC.